A selection of T cell receptor beta chains follows, all from one sample in a study of T cell responses to AZD1222 COVID-19 vaccine. The assay was immunoSEQ multiplex PCR, and TCRdb's table has in-frame clones only and misses some. The sample yields roughly 100,000 clones, over 90% seen once. The sequences come from peripheral blood, collected on day 0 of AZD1222 vaccination. The origin of the receptors is an adult in good health. The CDR3 runs from the conserved cysteine through the conserved F or W.

TRBV5-4 | CASSGGVWQNTEAFF
TRBV7-2 | CASSRGGGYGYTF
TRBV18 | CASSLNPSDEQYF
TRBV18 | CASSSGQTSGSYEQYF
TRBV15 | CATSREAGGDYEQYF
TRBV18 | CASSSGTRSYNEQFF
TRBV7-2 | CASSHHKEGSGSFYEQFF
TRBV5-4 | CASRRDNANYGYTF
TRBV2 | CASSVGQGVNTIYF
TRBV6-5 | CASSIPGNQETQYF
TRBV30 | CAWSGPAGRTEAFF
TRBV6-5 | CASSHASGGRDEQYF
TRBV6-5 | CASRPTSPPYEQYF
TRBV18 | CASSPQERSSGNTIYF
TRBV30 | CAWQGTVNTEAFF
TRBV5-4 | CASSLTAGEGTDTQYF
TRBV2 | CAVDKGQGNTGELFF
TRBV28 | CASSLGASPLHF